Each of the 31 T cell receptor beta chains below was sequenced from the same sample in a study of shared clonotypes between healthy human individuals. The repertoire was sequenced with immunoSEQ multiplex PCR; TCRdb's copy has only in-frame clones and lacks some. The sample has approximately 2.3 million clones, 85% to 95% seen once; the top ten hold 0.3% to 0.4%. The sequenced material came from naive CD4+ T cells from PBMCs. Subset described: CD45RA+ positively selected. These receptor sequences come from a man younger than 30 in good health. Some clones in this sample may be carry-over from other donors' samples.

Points on this clone: The same CDR3 also results from other DNA sequences found in this sample. V gene TRBV5-1 combines with J gene TRBJ2-3; 7 bases are shared with TRBD2. CDR1 and CDR2 from the germline V gene are SGHRS and YFSETQ. The V and J ends lost 1 base and 6 bases, in that order; junction bases with no gene match: 2. The CDR3 runs 13 residues. DNA for the CDR3: TGCGCCAGCAGCTTGAGCGGGACTGATACGCAGTATTTT. It encodes CASSLSGTDTQYF.

The rearrangement uses TRBV10-3 and TRBJ2-1, with 8 bases matching TRBD2. This CDR3 spans 15 amino acids. Germline V gene lookup returns CDR1 ENHRY and CDR2 SYGVKD. V dropped 6 bases and J dropped 3; count of bases not matched to a gene: 7. The CDR3, as DNA: TGTGCCATCAGCACCCCCGCGGGAGGCTACAATGAGCAGTTCTTC. This translates into CAISTPAGGYNEQFF.

The J gene is TRBJ2-4, the V gene TRBV28, with TRBD2 as a possible D gene (7 bases). V was shortened by 2 bases and J by 7 bases, with 24 bases between the two germline ends. The V gene's germline CDR1 is MDHEN and CDR2 SYDVKM. The CDR3 totals 18 residues. Here the CDR3 reads CASSLVASGGAPRNIQYF. As DNA, the CDR3 is TGTGCCAGCAGTTTAGTCGCCTCGGGGGGCGCCCCAAGGAACATTCAGTACTTC.

For this clone: Other DNA sequences in the same sample also yield this CDR3. The chain is built from TRBV5-1 and TRBJ2-7, with no clear D. The CDR3 runs 12 residues. Germline V CDR1 and CDR2: SGHRS, YFSETQ. V gave up 0 bases and J gave up 3 bases, with 4 bases separating them. The CDR3 loop is CASSLESYEQYF. DNA for the CDR3: TGCGCCAGCAGCTTGGAAAGCTACGAGCAGTACTTC.

The chain is built from TRBV7-9 and TRBJ2-1; D may be TRBD2 (6 bases). Per germline, CDR1 SEHNR and CDR2 FQNEAQ (reference sequence). Trimming stripped 5 bases from V and 3 bases from J, with 11 bases between. The length of the CDR3 is 14 residues. Written as DNA, the CDR3 is TGTGCCAGCAGCACGGGACTGAGCTACAATGAGCAGTTCTTC. The encoded protein is CASSTGLSYNEQFF.

The table lists this clone with a few counts. The chain recombines TRBV6-6 with TRBJ1-5, with a tentative D call TRBD1 (6 bases). The CDR3 is made up of 13 amino acids. V dropped 7 bases and J dropped 7 bases, with 14 bases sitting between them. Germline V gives CDR1 MNHNY, CDR2 SVGAGI (reference sequence). CDR3 protein: CASTPQGSQPQHF. CDR3 coding DNA: TGTGCCAGCACTCCACAGGGCAGCCAGCCCCAGCATTTT.

This chain connects TRBV6-5 to TRBJ1-4, with D possibly TRBD1 on 5 matching bases. Trimming left V 0 bases short and J 10 bases short, with 18 bases between. Germline CDR1 and CDR2: MNHEY and SVGAGI. The CDR3 loop spans 16 amino acids. DNA of the CDR3: TGTGCCAGCAGTTACTCGAATACGGGGGAGTTGTTAAAACTGTTTTTT. Encoded protein: CASSYSNTGELLKLFF.

The chain links TRBV11-2 to TRBJ2-5; maybe TRBD2 (6 bases). There are 16 residues in the CDR3. Trimming cost V 1 base and J 0 bases, with 12 bases left between them. CDR1 is SGHAT, CDR2 FQNNGV, per germline. The CDR3 here is CASSLVRLANQETQYF. The DNA of the CDR3 is TGTGCCAGCAGCTTAGTACGGCTAGCGAACCAAGAGACCCAGTACTTC.

The chain couples TRBV6-4 to TRBJ2-5; 7 bases agree with TRBD2. The length of the CDR3 is 13 residues. Germline V gene data show CDR1 as MRHNA and CDR2 as SNTAGT. J was trimmed by 5 bases and V by 2 bases; bases with no gene match: 2. The CDR3 nucleotides are TGTGCCAGCAGTGACACCGGGGGGGAGACCCAGTACTTC. Its translation: CASSDTGGETQYF.

V is TRBV7-3 and J is TRBJ2-3, with unresolved D. Germline V lookup: CDR1 SGHTA, CDR2 FQGTGA. Trimming removed 2 bases at V and 4 bases at J, with 16 bases between. This CDR3 comprises 16 residues. The CDR3 nucleotides are TGTGCCAGCAGCTTAGTGGCTCGGGCAGCTGCAGATACGCAGTATTTT. Residues: CASSLVARAAADTQYF.

This chain joins TRBV9 and TRBJ1-3; weak D call: TRBD1 (6 bases). Germline V gene data show CDR1 as SGDLS and CDR2 as YYNGEE. The CDR3 sequence is 15 residues long. V was shortened by 4 bases and J by 2 bases, with 13 bases between the two germline ends. The CDR3 DNA follows: TGTGCCAGCAGCCCCCCGGGGGCGCCTGGAAACACCATATATTTT. This encodes CASSPPGAPGNTIYF.

The chain has TRBV2 and TRBJ1-5, with D tentatively TRBD1 (5 bases). The V gene's germline CDR1 is SNHLY and CDR2 FYNNEI. V was clipped by 2 bases and J by 5 bases, with 10 bases between them. The CDR3 totals 14 residues. CDR3 protein: CASSEYLGDQPQHF. CDR3 coding DNA: TGTGCCAGCAGTGAATATTTGGGGGATCAGCCCCAGCATTTT.

The V and J genes are TRBV4-3 and TRBJ1-5; D gene unclear. CDR3 length: 14 amino acids. In germline, CDR1 is LGHNA, CDR2 YSLEER. The germline V and J ends were trimmed by 5 bases and 4 bases, with 12 bases remaining between them. The CDR3 is CASSTRAGNQPQHF. CDR3 nucleotides: TGCGCCAGCAGCACCCGGGCCGGAAATCAGCCCCAGCATTTT.

The V gene is TRBV28, the J gene TRBJ1-5, with TRBD1 as a possible D gene (6 bases). The germline CDR1 and CDR2 sequences are MDHEN and SYDVKM. Trimming took 4 bases from V and 7 from J, leaving 14 bases between them. There are 14 residues in the CDR3. CDR3 residues: CASSYSRGRQPQHF. CDR3 nucleotides: TGTGCCAGCAGTTACAGCAGGGGACGGCAGCCCCAGCATTTT.

The rearrangement joins TRBV11-1 to TRBJ1-1; 9 bases line up with TRBD1. The CDR3 contains 18 residues. Germline assignment: CDR1 SGHAT and CDR2 FQDESV (reference sequence). The V segment lost 5 bases and the J segment 1 base; nucleotides outside the gene matches: 14. In DNA, the CDR3 is TGTGCCAGCAGCGGAGAGGGACAGGGCTGGATGAAGAACACTGAAGCTTTCTTT. It encodes CASSGEGQGWMKNTEAFF.

The chain carries TRBV14 and TRBJ2-7, with 8 positions matching TRBD1. The J segment lost 9 bases and the V segment lost 0 bases, leaving 4 bases of the junction unmatched. Germline loops: CDR1 SGHDN, CDR2 FVKESK. The CDR3 sequence is 13 residues long. DNA for the CDR3: TGTGCCAGCAGCCAAGATTGGGACAGGCGGCAGTACTTC. Translating gives CASSQDWDRRQYF.

The chain recombines TRBV4-1 with TRBJ2-7, with 11 nucleotides matching TRBD2. The trim removed 5 bases at V and 2 bases at J, leaving 8 bases unmatched. From germline, CDR1 is MGHRA and CDR2 YSYEKL. This CDR3 spans 16 amino acids. Here the CDR3 reads CASSDRTSGPPYEQYF. The CDR3 DNA is TGCGCCAGCAGCGATCGGACTAGCGGGCCACCCTACGAGCAGTACTTC.

Of note for this clone: The sample carries other DNA sequences with the same CDR3. This chain connects TRBV7-2 to TRBJ2-1; no definite D call. CDR1 SGHTA and CDR2 FQGNSA come from the germline V gene. The V gene lost 3 bases and the J gene lost 4 bases, with 4 bases spanning the gap. CDR3 length: 12 residues. CDR3 protein: CASSLSYNEQFF. The DNA of the CDR3 is TGTGCCAGCAGCTTGAGTTACAATGAGCAGTTCTTC.

The V gene is TRBV29-1, the J gene TRBJ2-2; 8 bases fit TRBD1. This CDR3 has 14 residues. Germline V gene lookup returns CDR1 SQVTM and CDR2 ANQGSEA. V was clipped by 7 bases and J by 5 bases; unmatched bases: 9. The DNA for the CDR3 is TGCAGCGCCGCCGGGACAGGAACTACCGGGGAGCTGTTTTTT. Its protein is CSAAGTGTTGELFF.

Remarks on this clone: The same CDR3 arises from other DNA sequences in this sample as well. This chain links TRBV5-6 with TRBJ1-5, with no clear D. Germline lookup yields CDR1 SGHDT and CDR2 YYEEEE. V lost 4 bases and J lost 4, with 9 bases in between. There are 13 residues in the CDR3. As DNA, the CDR3 is TGTGCCAGCAGCCCGGGGAGGAATCAGCCCCAGCATTTT. Amino acid sequence: CASSPGRNQPQHF.

V and J are TRBV7-9 and TRBJ1-3; D possibly corresponds to TRBD1 (6 bases). The CDR3 runs 17 residues. The germline CDR1 and CDR2 sequences are SEHNR and FQNEAQ (reference sequence). V was shortened by 1 base and J by 0 bases, with 13 bases between the two germline ends. The CDR3 loop reads CASSLVGQGPSGNTIYF. In DNA, the CDR3 is TGTGCCAGCAGCTTAGTCGGGCAGGGGCCCTCTGGAAACACCATATATTTT.

The chain combines TRBV5-1 with TRBJ1-4, with D possibly matching TRBD1 (5 bases). The V end lost 3 bases, the J end lost 2 bases, and 14 bases lay between the germline ends. This CDR3 has 16 residues. The germline V gene has CDR1 SGHRS and CDR2 YFSETQ. This chain's CDR3 is CASSSGLAGTNEKLFF. In nucleotides, the CDR3 is TGCGCCAGCAGCTCCGGGCTGGCAGGGACTAATGAAAAACTGTTTTTT.

V is TRBV9 and J is TRBJ2-2; D is ambiguous. V was trimmed by 3 bases and J by 6 bases, leaving 15 bases between them. Per the germline V gene, CDR1 is SGDLS and CDR2 is YYNGEE. The CDR3 contains 15 residues. The CDR3 nucleotides read TGTGCCAGCAGCGCTGCTCGTCTTGGCTCCGGGGAGCTGTTTTTT. The encoded protein is CASSAARLGSGELFF.

V gene TRBV7-2 combines with J gene TRBJ2-3; maybe TRBD2 (5 bases). V was shortened by 2 bases and J by 4 bases, with 16 bases between the two germline ends. The CDR3 consists of 16 residues. CDR1 is SGHTA, CDR2 FQGNSA, per germline. The DNA of the CDR3 is TGTGCCAGCAGCTTAACAGCCCGGGCGGAGGCAGATACGCAGTATTTT. Protein product: CASSLTARAEADTQYF.

The chain uses TRBV28 and TRBJ2-3; D remains unclear. Germline V gene sequence: CDR1 MDHEN, CDR2 SYDVKM. The CDR3 loop spans 15 amino acids. Trimming removed 6 bases from V and 1 base from J, with 14 bases in between. The CDR3 region is CASSPPYLGTDTQYF. CDR3 sequence (DNA): TGTGCCAGCAGCCCCCCCTACTTAGGCACAGATACGCAGTATTTT.

A remark on this clone: Different DNA sequences within this sample yield the same CDR3. This sequence joins TRBV5-1 and TRBJ2-5; tentative D call: TRBD1 (5 bases). Germline-derived CDR1 and CDR2 are SGHRS and YFSETQ. CDR3 length: 15 amino acids. The ends were cut back, 0 bases at V and 4 bases at J, with 13 bases in the middle. CDR3 residues: CASSLEAGAGETQYF. The CDR3 DNA reads TGCGCCAGCAGCTTGGAGGCTGGGGCTGGAGAGACCCAGTACTTC.

V usage is TRBV6-5 and J usage is TRBJ1-1; D is unclear. The germline V and J ends were trimmed by 2 bases and 0 bases, with 7 bases remaining between them. In germline, CDR1 is MNHEY, CDR2 SVGAGI. This CDR3 is 14 amino acids long. CDR3 bases: TGTGCCAGCAGTTACCCAGGCATGAACACTGAAGCTTTCTTT. Its protein product is CASSYPGMNTEAFF.

This chain links TRBV28 with TRBJ1-3, with TRBD1 matching 7 bases. From germline, CDR1 is MDHEN and CDR2 SYDVKM. The J segment lost 5 bases and the V segment lost 7 bases, leaving 5 bases of the junction unmatched. CDR3 length equals 13 residues. The CDR3 DNA follows: TGTGCCAGCAAACTGACAGGGCGAAACACCATATATTTT. Its translation is CASKLTGRNTIYF. Complete variable domain (other parts from reference TRBV28 and TRBJ1-3): DVKVTQSSRYLVKRTGEKVFLECVQDMDHENMFWYRQDPGLGLRLIYFSYDVKMKEKGDIPEGYSVSREKKERFSLILESASTNQTSMYLCASKLTGRNTIYFGEGSWLTVV.

This clone occurred a few times. Other nucleotide sequences from this sample produce the same CDR3. CDR3 DNA: TGTGCCTGGAGTGTTCAGGAGACCCAGTACTTC. It codes for CAWSVQETQYF. The V gene is TRBV30, the J gene TRBJ2-5; D remains ambiguous. This CDR3 comprises 11 residues. V was clipped by 0 bases and J by 5 bases, with 4 bases between them. CDR1 GTSNPN and CDR2 SVGIG come from the germline V gene (reference sequence).

The chain has TRBV25-1 and TRBJ1-1, with D perhaps TRBD1 (5 bases). Germline-derived CDR1 and CDR2 are MGHDK and SYGVNS. Trimming shortened V by 6 bases and J by 1 base, and 9 bases separated the two germline ends. The CDR3 has 13 amino acids. The CDR3 nucleotides read TGTGCCAGCAGGATGCAGGGGAACACTGAAGCTTTCTTT. It codes for CASRMQGNTEAFF. Looking up the rest from reference TRBV25-1 and TRBJ1-1 gives the full variable domain: EADIYQTPRYLVIGTGKKITLECSQTMGHDKMYWYQQDPGMELHLIHYSYGVNSTEKGDLSSESTVSRIRTEHFPLTLESARPSHTSQYLCASRMQGNTEAFFGQGTRLTVV.

In this sample, this clone turned up once. The gene calls are TRBV7-3 and TRBJ2-3; D might be TRBD2 (5 bases). Germline assignment: CDR1 SGHTA and CDR2 FQGTGA. The V end lost 2 bases, the J end lost 2 bases, and 14 bases lay between the germline ends. There are 16 residues in the CDR3. The DNA of the CDR3 is TGTGCCAGCAGCTTATGGCTAGCAGCTCACACAGATACGCAGTATTTT. Amino acid sequence: CASSLWLAAHTDTQYF.